These 11 T cell receptor beta chains were all obtained from the same sample, sequenced in a study of neurological immune-mediated disorders. The sample's time point: technical triplicate 2. MiXCR, applied by TCRdb to the 5' RACE reads, yields one record per CDR3 protein. The profile shows under 70,000 distinct CDR3 sequences, 20% to 30% of them singletons. Specimen: PBMCs. The receptors shown here come from a man aged 60-69 years with HTLV-1-associated myelopathy (HAM/TSP).

This clonotype was counted only a few times. This sequence joins TRBV6-6 and TRBJ1-3; D call uncertain. This CDR3 is 11 amino acids long. Trimming cost V 5 bases and J 12 bases, with 11 bases left between them. Looked up from germline, CDR1 is MNHNY and CDR2 is SVGAGI (reference sequence). CDR3 DNA: TGTGCCAGCAGTCGGACCACTGACATATATTTT. Its protein product is CASSRTTDIYF.

This clonotype has a count of ten or more. The chain joins TRBV28 to TRBJ2-3, with D unclear. Germline V gene data show CDR1 as MDHEN and CDR2 as SYDVKM. The CDR3 is 11 amino acids. Trimming removed 3 bases at V and 6 bases at J, with 4 bases between. The CDR3 DNA is TGTGCCAGCAGTTTCACGGATACGCAGTATTTT. Protein: CASSFTDTQYF.

This chain links TRBV9 with TRBJ2-3; 14 bases are a match to TRBD2. Germline V gene data show CDR1 as SGDLS and CDR2 as YYNGEE. The J segment lost 6 bases and the V segment lost 4 bases, leaving 7 bases of the junction unmatched. The CDR3 length is 16 residues. CDR3 loop: CASSKRTSGRWDTQYF. In nucleotides, the CDR3 is TGTGCCAGCAGCAAACGGACTAGCGGGAGGTGGGATACGCAGTATTTT.

This clonotype showed up many times. The chain joins TRBV3-1 to TRBJ2-1; 8 nucleotides match TRBD2. This CDR3 has 12 residues. CDR1 and CDR2 (germline): LGHDT, YNNKEL (reference sequence). After removal of 1 base from V and 12 bases from J, the junction contained 2 bases not matched to a gene. CDR3: CASSQGGRRQFF. CDR3 nucleotides: TGTGCCAGCAGCCAAGGCGGGAGGAGGCAGTTCTTC.

This clonotype was found many times. The chain recombines TRBV5-1 with TRBJ2-7; D may be TRBD2 (6 bases). V gave up 3 bases and J gave up 3 bases, with 19 bases separating them. The CDR3 totals 16 residues. Per germline, CDR1 SGHRS and CDR2 YFSETQ. The CDR3 DNA follows: TGCGCCAGCAGCTCCTTCCCGGGCGGGATAGGCTACGAGCAGTACTTC. Translated: CASSSFPGGIGYEQYF.

The V call is TRBV29-1, the J call TRBJ2-1; D gene uncertain. The germline V gene has CDR1 SQVTM and CDR2 ANQGSEA. The CDR3 covers 14 residues. Trimming stripped 2 bases from V and 0 bases from J, with 8 bases between. This chain's CDR3 is CSVELVGSYNEQFF. The DNA for the CDR3 is TGCAGCGTTGAACTAGTCGGCTCCTACAATGAGCAGTTCTTC.

This clonotype was seen ten or more times. The chain combines TRBV4-1 with TRBJ2-7; D remains ambiguous. This CDR3 comprises 14 residues. V shed 2 bases and J shed 0 bases, with 8 bases lying between them. CDR1 and CDR2 (germline): MGHRA, YSYEKL. CDR3 in amino acids: CASSQWVSSYEQYF. The CDR3 nucleotides read TGCGCCAGCAGCCAATGGGTTTCCTCCTACGAGCAGTACTTC.

This clonotype was detected many times. The chain is built from TRBV12-3 or TRBV12-4 and TRBJ2-3; 8 nucleotides match TRBD2. This CDR3 comprises 14 residues. V lost 5 bases, J lost 1 base, and 2 bases stayed unmatched. This chain's CDR3 is CASSQTSGTDTQYF. The CDR3 DNA reads TGTGCCAGCAGTCAGACTAGCGGCACAGATACGCAGTATTTT.

This clonotype was seen more than once but under ten times. This chain connects TRBV25-1 to TRBJ2-7, with D possibly TRBD2 on 6 matching bases. Looked up from germline, CDR1 is MGHDK and CDR2 is SYGVNS. Trimming pared 1 base from V and 6 bases from J, leaving 13 bases between. This CDR3 comprises 14 residues. The CDR3 DNA reads as TGTGCCAGCAGTGAATTGGGGGGAACCCTCGAGCAGTACTTC. Translation gives CASSELGGTLEQYF.

This clonotype has at least ten counts. In DNA, the CDR3 is TGTGCCAGCAGTGAAGGGGGGTTGGTAGGGTACGAGCAGTACTTC. Translating gives CASSEGGLVGYEQYF. The chain uses TRBV2 and TRBJ2-7; D possibly uses TRBD1 or TRBD2 (5 bases each). CDR1 and CDR2 from the germline V gene are SNHLY and FYNNEI. The V end was cut by 1 base, the J end by 4 bases, with 14 bases between. This CDR3 comprises 15 residues.

The CDR3 sequence: CASSYRGPNTGELFF. The CDR3 DNA reads as TGTGCCAGTAGTTACAGGGGACCTAACACCGGGGAGCTGTTTTTT. V gene TRBV19 combines with J gene TRBJ2-2; TRBD1 matches at 7 bases. The CDR3 extends over 15 amino acids. V was pared by 5 bases and J by 2 bases, with 5 bases of the junction left unmatched. CDR1 and CDR2 from the germline V gene are LNHDA and SQIVND (reference sequence).